Listed below are T cell receptor beta chains from one sample, sequenced in a study of T cell repertoires in cytomegalovirus infection. TCRdb reprocessed the reads with MiXCR, giving one entry per CDR3 protein. The data hold approximately 320,000 distinct CDR3 sequences, with approximately 9.5% observed a single time. The material sequenced was PBMCs. The receptors were gathered from a human donor in good health (CMV status not recorded). Some clones in this sample may be carry-over from other donors' samples. CDR3s include the opening cysteine and the closing phenylalanine or tryptophan. Fields, in order: J gene, D gene, V gene, clone size, CDR3 DNA, CDR3 protein. D genes are given only for firm matches. Clone size appears in some rows only: once, few, many, or a class for an expanded clone.

j_gene: TRBJ2-1
d_gene: -
v_gene: TRBV19
abundance: few
CDR3nt: TGTGCCAGTACCCGGACCCCCCGGGCCTACAATGAGCAGTTCTTC
CDR3aa: CASTRTPRAYNEQFF

j_gene: TRBJ1-4
d_gene: -
v_gene: TRBV12-3/TRBV12-4
abundance: few
CDR3nt: TGTGCCAGCAGTTTCAGTGCGGCTGGTGAAAAACTGTTTTTT
CDR3aa: CASSFSAAGEKLFF

j_gene: TRBJ1-4
d_gene: -
v_gene: TRBV5-4
abundance: -
CDR3nt: TGTGCCAGCAGCTTGGGGTCGGCGGCCCTGTCAACTAATGAAAAACTGTTTTTT
CDR3aa: CASSLGSAALSTNEKLFF

j_gene: TRBJ2-2
d_gene: -
v_gene: TRBV9
abundance: few
CDR3nt: TGTGCCAGCAGCCCCAACCCAGGGGCACCAACCGGGGAGCTGTTTTTT
CDR3aa: CASSPNPGAPTGELFF

j_gene: TRBJ1-2
d_gene: -
v_gene: TRBV6-2/TRBV6-3
abundance: few
CDR3nt: TGTGCCACCCGGGCGGCGGCCTATGGCTACACCTTC
CDR3aa: CATRAAAYGYTF

j_gene: TRBJ1-2
d_gene: TRBD1
v_gene: TRBV7-2
abundance: many
CDR3nt: TGTGCCAGCAGTCCGCCGGGACAGGGTATCAATGGCTACACCTTC
CDR3aa: CASSPPGQGINGYTF

j_gene: TRBJ1-4
d_gene: -
v_gene: TRBV7-2
abundance: many
CDR3nt: TGTGCCAGCAGCTACAGGGACCAGGAAAAACTGTTTTTT
CDR3aa: CASSYRDQEKLFF

j_gene: TRBJ1-6
d_gene: -
v_gene: TRBV7-9
abundance: many
CDR3nt: TGTGCCAGCAGCTTCCACGATGATGAGGGCGCTCGGTCACCCCTCCACTTT
CDR3aa: CASSFHDDEGARSPLHF

j_gene: TRBJ2-3
d_gene: -
v_gene: TRBV7-2
abundance: many
CDR3nt: TGTGCCAGCAGCTTAGAAACTAGGGCAGATACGCAGTATTTT
CDR3aa: CASSLETRADTQYF

j_gene: TRBJ2-3
d_gene: -
v_gene: TRBV20-1
abundance: many
CDR3nt: TGCAGTGCTAGTCCGGTAGATACGCAGTATTTT
CDR3aa: CSASPVDTQYF

j_gene: TRBJ2-7
d_gene: TRBD1
v_gene: TRBV30
abundance: -
CDR3nt: TGTGCCTGGAGTTCGTGGACAGGGGGCGGCCACGAGCAGTACTTC
CDR3aa: CAWSSWTGGGHEQYF

j_gene: TRBJ2-6
d_gene: -
v_gene: TRBV7-2
abundance: many
CDR3nt: TGTGCCAGCAGCTTGAGGGTCTCTGGGGCCAACGTCCTGACTTTC
CDR3aa: CASSLRVSGANVLTF

j_gene: TRBJ1-4
d_gene: -
v_gene: TRBV2
abundance: -
CDR3nt: TGTGCCAGAGACAGGATAGACGAAAAACTGTTTTTT
CDR3aa: CARDRIDEKLFF

j_gene: TRBJ2-5
d_gene: -
v_gene: TRBV29-1
abundance: -
CDR3nt: TGCAGCGCCGCTTGGGACCTCACCCAAGAGACCCAGTACTTC
CDR3aa: CSAAWDLTQETQYF

j_gene: TRBJ1-1
d_gene: -
v_gene: TRBV6-2/TRBV6-3
abundance: few
CDR3nt: TGTGCCAGCAGTCGGACGCCTGGTGGGCCTGAAGCTTTCTTT
CDR3aa: CASSRTPGGPEAFF

j_gene: TRBJ1-5
d_gene: TRBD1
v_gene: TRBV7-2
abundance: -
CDR3nt: TGTGCCAGCAGGTCCCGGGACAGTTACAATCAGCCCCAGCATTTT
CDR3aa: CASRSRDSYNQPQHF

j_gene: TRBJ1-2
d_gene: TRBD1
v_gene: TRBV11-2
abundance: few
CDR3nt: TGTGCCAGCAGCGACTTAAAGGACAGGGGACAGGGCTACACCTTC
CDR3aa: CASSDLKDRGQGYTF

j_gene: TRBJ2-3
d_gene: -
v_gene: TRBV18
abundance: few
CDR3nt: TGTGCCAGCTCACCCACGACAGTCACAGATACGCAGTATTTT
CDR3aa: CASSPTTVTDTQYF

j_gene: TRBJ2-1
d_gene: TRBD2
v_gene: TRBV4-2
abundance: few
CDR3nt: TGTGCCAGCAGCCCGTCTCGACTAGCGGGCTATGAGCAGTTCTTC
CDR3aa: CASSPSRLAGYEQFF

j_gene: TRBJ1-4
d_gene: -
v_gene: TRBV11-2
abundance: -
CDR3nt: TGTGCCAGCAGCTTTGGGGGGCAAGCTAATGAAAAACTGTTTTTT
CDR3aa: CASSFGGQANEKLFF

j_gene: TRBJ1-2
d_gene: -
v_gene: TRBV7-2
abundance: many
CDR3nt: TGTGCCAGCAGCTTAGCCCAGAGAAACTATGGCTACACCTTC
CDR3aa: CASSLAQRNYGYTF

j_gene: TRBJ2-1
d_gene: TRBD2
v_gene: TRBV7-7
abundance: many
CDR3nt: TGTGCCAGCAGCGCGCAACTAGCGGGAGGTGGCGAGCAGTTCTTC
CDR3aa: CASSAQLAGGGEQFF

j_gene: TRBJ2-5
d_gene: TRBD2
v_gene: TRBV27
abundance: many
CDR3nt: TGTGCCAGCAGTTCGACTAGCGGGGTAGGGACCCAGTACTTC
CDR3aa: CASSSTSGVGTQYF

j_gene: TRBJ2-1
d_gene: TRBD1
v_gene: TRBV7-2
abundance: many
CDR3nt: TGTGCCAGCAGTTATAGTGGGACAGCTTACAATGAGCAGTTCTTC
CDR3aa: CASSYSGTAYNEQFF

j_gene: TRBJ1-5
d_gene: -
v_gene: TRBV2
abundance: few
CDR3nt: TGTGCCAGCAGGGCGGCGGGCGCATCCGTCGTCAATCAGCCCCAGCATTTT
CDR3aa: CASRAAGASVVNQPQHF

j_gene: TRBJ1-4
d_gene: -
v_gene: TRBV5-4
abundance: many
CDR3nt: TGTGCCAGCAGCTTGGGCGCTGGACCAACTAATGAAAAACTGTTTTTT
CDR3aa: CASSLGAGPTNEKLFF

j_gene: TRBJ2-3
d_gene: TRBD1
v_gene: TRBV6-1
abundance: many
CDR3nt: TGTGCCAGCAGTTACCCTAGGGGGCAGAACACAGATACGCAGTATTTT
CDR3aa: CASSYPRGQNTDTQYF

j_gene: TRBJ1-3
d_gene: -
v_gene: TRBV7-2
abundance: few
CDR3nt: TGTGCCAGCAGCTTGGCGTTAAACAGGGCTGGAAACACCATATATTTT
CDR3aa: CASSLALNRAGNTIYF

j_gene: TRBJ1-5
d_gene: TRBD1
v_gene: TRBV10-3
abundance: few
CDR3nt: TGTGCCATCGGTATGGCAGGGGGTAATCAGCCCCAGCATTTT
CDR3aa: CAIGMAGGNQPQHF

j_gene: TRBJ1-4
d_gene: -
v_gene: TRBV12-3/TRBV12-4
abundance: many
CDR3nt: TGTGCCAGCAGACCCGATGCCGAAACAACTAATGAAAAACTGTTTTTT
CDR3aa: CASRPDAETTNEKLFF

j_gene: TRBJ2-1
d_gene: -
v_gene: TRBV6-5
abundance: few
CDR3nt: TGTGCCAGCAGCTCCCTGGGCCAGAGCTCCTACAATGAGCAGTTCTTC
CDR3aa: CASSSLGQSSYNEQFF

j_gene: TRBJ2-7
d_gene: -
v_gene: TRBV6-6
abundance: many
CDR3nt: TGTGCCAGCAGTTACTCTGGGGGCCGTCTCTACGAGCAGTACTTC
CDR3aa: CASSYSGGRLYEQYF

j_gene: TRBJ2-3
d_gene: -
v_gene: TRBV11-2
abundance: -
CDR3nt: TGTGCCAGCAGCCCCTCACCGGCGGAGGGGTATACGCAGTATTTT
CDR3aa: CASSPSPAEGYTQYF

j_gene: TRBJ1-3
d_gene: -
v_gene: TRBV12-3/TRBV12-4
abundance: -
CDR3nt: TGTGCCAGCAGTTTAGGGGCTGGGCTAACGACTGGAAACACCATATATTTT
CDR3aa: CASSLGAGLTTGNTIYF

j_gene: TRBJ2-1
d_gene: -
v_gene: TRBV7-8
abundance: many
CDR3nt: TGTGCCAGCAGCTTAGTGGTGGTGAATCCCTACAATGAGCAGTTCTTC
CDR3aa: CASSLVVVNPYNEQFF

j_gene: TRBJ1-5
d_gene: -
v_gene: TRBV20-1
abundance: few
CDR3nt: TGCAGTGCTAGAGACCCGGGAACGAATAGCAATCAGCCCCAGCATTTT
CDR3aa: CSARDPGTNSNQPQHF

j_gene: TRBJ2-3
d_gene: TRBD2
v_gene: TRBV6-5
abundance: many
CDR3nt: TGTGCCAGCAGTTACTCGATCGGCGGGGGATTTAGGGCAGATACGCAGTATTTT
CDR3aa: CASSYSIGGGFRADTQYF

j_gene: TRBJ2-3
d_gene: TRBD2
v_gene: TRBV11-2
abundance: few
CDR3nt: TGTGCCAGCAGCCCCCGACTAGCGGGGGATACGCAGTATTTT
CDR3aa: CASSPRLAGDTQYF